Following are 17 T cell receptor beta chains from one sample sequenced in a study of T cells after yellow fever vaccination. In TCRdb, the 5' RACE reads were re-called with MiXCR into one record per CDR3 protein. The sample includes approximately 250,000 distinct CDR3 sequences, around 6.7% seen only once; the top ten take around 1%. The source material was CD4+ T cells sorted from PBMCs, sampled on the day of the yellow fever booster vaccination. The source is a man aged 25 to 40 who received the YFV17D yellow fever vaccine.

This clonotype was recorded at least ten times. The J gene is TRBJ2-7, the V gene TRBV28; possible D gene TRBD2, 6 bases. The CDR3 has 13 amino acids. V lost 9 bases, J lost 7 bases, and 19 bases lay in between. CDR1 is MDHEN and CDR2 is SYDVKM in the germline V gene. CDR3: CASHQGGVGEQYF. The CDR3 bases are TGTGCCAGTCACCAGGGAGGAGTTGGGGAGCAGTACTTC.

This clonotype has just a few counts. V usage is TRBV19 and J usage is TRBJ2-7; 11 nucleotides match TRBD1. The CDR3 loop spans 16 amino acids. The germline CDR1 and CDR2 sequences are LNHDA and SQIVND (reference sequence). Unmatched junction bases numbered 12, after V lost 5 bases and J lost 6 bases. The CDR3 coding sequence is TGTGCCAGTAGTTCCCGGACGTGGGACAGGGGGTTCGAGCAGTACTTC. Encoded protein: CASSSRTWDRGFEQYF.

This clonotype was counted a few times. Germline is not matched at one junction end, which may reflect a read error. The chain employs TRBV29-1 and TRBJ2-1; 7 positions match TRBD2. The CDR3 spans 11 residues. The germline gives CDR1 SQVTM, CDR2 ANQGSEA. CDR3 DNA sequence: TGTGGGGGGGAGGGCCTGAGTGAGCAGTTCTTC. Protein product: CGGEGLSEQFF.

This clonotype was detected ten times or more. V is TRBV5-1 and J is TRBJ1-5; 9 nucleotides align to TRBD1. Germline lookup yields CDR1 SGHRS and CDR2 YFSETQ. With V trimmed by 2 bases and J by 7 bases, 4 bases remained unmatched. This CDR3 comprises 14 residues. The CDR3: CASSFTGGGQPQHF. The CDR3 coding sequence is TGCGCCAGCAGCTTCACAGGGGGCGGGCAGCCCCAGCATTTT.

The CDR3 DNA follows: TGTGCCAGCAGCTTGGAGGGTAGCGGGAGATATACGCAGTATTTT. Protein sequence: CASSLEGSGRYTQYF. The chain is built from TRBV5-4 and TRBJ2-3; 9 bases map to TRBD2. CDR3 length: 15 residues. Germline-derived CDR1 and CDR2 are SGHNT and YYREEE (reference sequence). Trimming removed 0 bases from V and 7 bases from J; junction bases left unmatched: 6.

This clonotype was observed at least ten times. The genes are TRBV3-1 and TRBJ2-2, with 11 nucleotides matching TRBD2. V shed 7 bases and J 7 bases; nucleotides not matched to a gene: 11. Germline V gives CDR1 LGHDT, CDR2 YNNKEL (reference sequence). This CDR3 spans 16 amino acids. The CDR3 is CASTLIAGGPIGELFF. The DNA for the CDR3 is TGTGCCAGCACGCTAATAGCGGGAGGGCCGATCGGGGAGCTGTTTTTT.

This clonotype was seen a handful of times. The chain combines TRBV7-2 with TRBJ2-1; possible D gene TRBD1, 6 bases. CDR3 size: 15 residues. Looked up from germline, CDR1 is SGHTA and CDR2 is FQGNSA. V lost 5 bases and J 6 bases, leaving 17 bases between the germline ends. CDR3 sequence reads: CASSPSGTTTNEQFF. CDR3 DNA: TGTGCCAGCAGCCCATCCGGGACAACGACCAATGAGCAGTTCTTC.

Only a few counts were recorded for this clonotype. The genes are TRBV11-2 and TRBJ2-7; D possibly matches TRBD1 or TRBD2 (5 bases each). The ends were cut back, 2 bases at V and 6 bases at J, with 11 bases in the middle. The CDR3 contains 13 residues. The V gene's germline CDR1 is SGHAT and CDR2 FQNNGV. The CDR3 DNA is TGTGCCAGCAGCTTATTGGTGGGGGTCGAGCAGTACTTC. Its protein product is CASSLLVGVEQYF.

Many counts were recorded for this clonotype. The rearrangement uses TRBV3-1 and TRBJ2-3, with 13 bases identical to TRBD2. Germline V lookup: CDR1 LGHDT, CDR2 YNNKEL (reference sequence). The CDR3 length is 17 residues. V lost 1 base, J lost 3 bases, and 4 bases stayed unmatched. The CDR3 bases are TGTGCCAGCAGCCAAGGGACTAGCGGGAGCCCTACAGATACGCAGTATTTT. This sequence encodes CASSQGTSGSPTDTQYF.

This clonotype has a handful of counts. The chain carries TRBV24-1 and TRBJ1-1; D possibly corresponds to TRBD1 (5 bases). This CDR3 has 13 residues. Looked up from germline, CDR1 is KGHDR and CDR2 is SFDVKD. V was clipped by 1 base and J by 9 bases, with 11 bases between them. The CDR3 sequence is CATSDFVGAKAFF. The CDR3 nucleotides are TGTGCCACCAGTGATTTCGTAGGGGCTAAAGCTTTCTTT.

This clonotype has a count of ten or more. This chain connects TRBV6-2 or TRBV6-3 to TRBJ2-7; D remains ambiguous. The germline V gene has CDR1 MNHEY and CDR2 SVGEGT. The CDR3 covers 16 residues. V lost 5 bases and J 5 bases, leaving 22 bases between the germline ends. Here the CDR3 DNA reads TGTGCCAGCAGTCAGCTTGGGATCTCCCCCCTAAACGAGCAGTACTTC. This encodes CASSQLGISPLNEQYF.

A few counts support this clonotype. J is TRBJ2-7 and V is TRBV19; TRBD2 matches 13 bases. Trimming took 5 bases from V and 4 from J; bases not matched to a gene: 8. Germline V lookup: CDR1 LNHDA, CDR2 SQIVND (reference sequence). The CDR3 totals 16 residues. CDR3 residues: CASSLGTSGAEYEQYF. CDR3 coding DNA: TGTGCCAGTAGTCTCGGGACTAGCGGGGCCGAGTACGAGCAGTACTTC.

V gene TRBV19 combines with J gene TRBJ2-5; 10 nucleotides align to TRBD2. Germline lookup yields CDR1 LNHDA and CDR2 SQIVND (reference sequence). J gave up 1 base and V 7 bases, and 3 bases lay outside the gene matches. This CDR3 is 14 amino acids long. CDR3 bases: TGTGCCAGTACCTCTAGCGGGGGCCAAGAGACCCAGTACTTC. It is translated as CASTSSGGQETQYF.

This clonotype was recorded a few times. The chain combines TRBV30 with TRBJ2-7, with TRBD2 matching over 8 bases. The CDR3 consists of 14 residues. From germline, CDR1 is GTSNPN and CDR2 SVGIG (reference sequence). Losses at the gene ends were 5 bases for V and 7 bases for J; bases not matched to a gene: 13. CDR3 region: CAWGRGGGSLEQYF. In DNA, the CDR3 is TGTGCCTGGGGTCGGGGCGGGGGGTCATTGGAGCAGTACTTC.

Only a few counts were recorded for this clonotype. The V gene is TRBV20-1, the J gene TRBJ2-3; TRBD2 might be the D (5 bases). CDR1 DFQATT and CDR2 SNEGSKA come from the germline V gene (reference sequence). With 3 bases removed from V and 2 bases from J, the gap between germline ends came to 12 bases. The CDR3 totals 14 residues. In DNA form, the CDR3 reads TGCAGTGCTAGGACCAGGCGGGCCACAGATACGCAGTATTTT. Residues: CSARTRRATDTQYF.

This clonotype was counted many times. Compared with germline, one end of the junction differs, possibly owing to a read error. V is TRBV7-2 and J is TRBJ2-1, with D possibly being TRBD2 (5 bases). CDR3 size: 12 residues. The germline V gene has CDR1 SGHTA and CDR2 FQGNSA. This CDR3 is CASSFLSWGVSF. The CDR3 DNA is TGTGCCAGCAGCTTCTTGTCCTGGGGAGTCTCCTTC.

This clonotype was counted a few times. The rearrangement uses TRBV5-1 and TRBJ1-2, with 8 bases lining up with TRBD1. The germline CDR1 and CDR2 sequences are SGHRS and YFSETQ. This CDR3 has 15 amino acids. V dropped 0 bases and J dropped 3; count of bases not matched to a gene: 4. CDR3 amino acids: CASSLGQGRDYGYTF. CDR3 nucleotides: TGCGCCAGCAGCTTGGGACAGGGGAGAGACTATGGCTACACCTTC.